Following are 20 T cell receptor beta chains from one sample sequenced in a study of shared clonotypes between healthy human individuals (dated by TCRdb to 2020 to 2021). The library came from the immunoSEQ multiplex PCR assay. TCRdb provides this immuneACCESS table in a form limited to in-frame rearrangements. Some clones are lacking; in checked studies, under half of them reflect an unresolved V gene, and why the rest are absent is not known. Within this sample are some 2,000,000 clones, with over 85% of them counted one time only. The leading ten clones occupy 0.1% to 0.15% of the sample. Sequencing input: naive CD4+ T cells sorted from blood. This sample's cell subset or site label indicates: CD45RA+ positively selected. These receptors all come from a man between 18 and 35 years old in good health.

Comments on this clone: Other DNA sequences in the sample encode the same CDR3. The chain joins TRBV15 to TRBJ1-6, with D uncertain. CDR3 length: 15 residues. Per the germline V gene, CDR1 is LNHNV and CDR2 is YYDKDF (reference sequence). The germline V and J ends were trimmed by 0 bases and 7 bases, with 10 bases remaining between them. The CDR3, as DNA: TGTGCCACCAGCAGAGAGCCGGGAGGGAATTCACCCCTCCACTTT. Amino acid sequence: CATSREPGGNSPLHF.

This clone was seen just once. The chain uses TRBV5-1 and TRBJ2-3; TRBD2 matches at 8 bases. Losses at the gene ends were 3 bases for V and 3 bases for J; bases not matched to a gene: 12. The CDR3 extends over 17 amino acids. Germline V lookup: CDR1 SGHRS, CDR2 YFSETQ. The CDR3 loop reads CASSSVSSGLRTDTQYF. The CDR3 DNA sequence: TGCGCCAGCAGCTCTGTTTCTAGCGGGTTGAGGACAGATACGCAGTATTTT.

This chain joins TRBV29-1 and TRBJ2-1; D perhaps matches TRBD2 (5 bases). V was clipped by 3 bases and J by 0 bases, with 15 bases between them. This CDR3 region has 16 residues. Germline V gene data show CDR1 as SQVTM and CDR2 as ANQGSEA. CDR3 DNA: TGCAGCGTTGATGGTATAGCGCGGAGCTCCTACAATGAGCAGTTCTTC. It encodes CSVDGIARSSYNEQFF.

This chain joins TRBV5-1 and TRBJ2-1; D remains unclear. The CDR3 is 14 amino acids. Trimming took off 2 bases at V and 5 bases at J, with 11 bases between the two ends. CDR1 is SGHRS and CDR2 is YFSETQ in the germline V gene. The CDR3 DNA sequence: TGCGCCAGCAGCTTCCTTGACCAGAACAATGAGCAGTTCTTC. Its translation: CASSFLDQNNEQFF.

CDR3: CASKQGETPLHF. In nucleotides, the CDR3 is TGTGCCAGCAAGCAGGGAGAGACCCCCCTCCACTTT. The rearrangement uses TRBV6-6 and TRBJ1-6; D perhaps matches TRBD1 (5 bases). Germline CDR1 and CDR2: MNHNY and SVGAGI (reference sequence). Deletions cut 7 bases from V and 13 bases from J, with 14 bases between. CDR3 size: 12 residues.

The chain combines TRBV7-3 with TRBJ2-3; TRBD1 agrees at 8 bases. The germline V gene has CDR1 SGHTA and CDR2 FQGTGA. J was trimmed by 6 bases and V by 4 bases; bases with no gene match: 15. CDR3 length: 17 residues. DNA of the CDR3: TGTGCCAGCAGCTCCTGGGCCCCCGGGACAGGAGATGATACGCAGTATTTT. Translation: CASSSWAPGTGDDTQYF.

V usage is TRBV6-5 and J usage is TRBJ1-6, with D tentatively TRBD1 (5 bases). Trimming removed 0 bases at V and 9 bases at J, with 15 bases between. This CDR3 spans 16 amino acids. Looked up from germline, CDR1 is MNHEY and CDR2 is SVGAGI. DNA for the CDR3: TGTGCCAGCAGTTACTCGTCCAGGGCCGGCAGTTCACCCCTCCACTTT. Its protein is CASSYSSRAGSSPLHF.

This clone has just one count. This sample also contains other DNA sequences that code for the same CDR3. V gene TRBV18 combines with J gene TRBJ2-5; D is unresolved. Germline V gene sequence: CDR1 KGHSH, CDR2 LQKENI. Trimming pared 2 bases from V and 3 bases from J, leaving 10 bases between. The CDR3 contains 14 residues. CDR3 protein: CASSPRDGEETQYF. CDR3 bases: TGTGCCAGCTCACCAAGGGATGGGGAAGAGACCCAGTACTTC.

The CDR3 bases are TGTGCCAGCAGCTTGCGGCAGGCGAGCTCCTATAATTCACCCCTCCACTTT. Its translation: CASSLRQASSYNSPLHF. The genes are TRBV5-6 and TRBJ1-6, with unresolved D. V lost 1 base and J 0 bases, leaving 11 bases between the germline ends. Germline CDR1 and CDR2: SGHDT and YYEEEE. The CDR3 spans 17 residues.

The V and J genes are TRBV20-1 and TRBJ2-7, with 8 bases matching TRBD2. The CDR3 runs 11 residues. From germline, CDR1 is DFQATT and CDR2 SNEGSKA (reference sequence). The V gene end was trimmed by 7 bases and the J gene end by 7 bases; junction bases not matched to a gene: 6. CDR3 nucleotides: TGCAGTGTCCCGGGGGGGGAGGAGCAGTACTTC. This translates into CSVPGGEEQYF.

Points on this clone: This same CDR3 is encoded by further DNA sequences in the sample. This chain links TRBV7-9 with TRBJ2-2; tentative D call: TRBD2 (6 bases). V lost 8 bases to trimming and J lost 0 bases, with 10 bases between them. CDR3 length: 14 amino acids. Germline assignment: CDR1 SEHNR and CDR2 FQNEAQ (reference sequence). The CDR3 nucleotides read TGTGCCAGCGGATTAGCGGCGAACACCGGGGAGCTGTTTTTT. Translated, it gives CASGLAANTGELFF.

The chain's CDR3 is CASSYSGGFNTEAFF. The CDR3 DNA is TGTGCCAGCAGTTACTCGGGAGGTTTTAACACTGAAGCTTTCTTT. This rearrangement joins TRBV6-5 to TRBJ1-1; no clear D. The V gene lost 0 bases and the J gene lost 2 bases, with 10 bases spanning the gap. The CDR3 totals 15 residues. Germline V gene sequence: CDR1 MNHEY, CDR2 SVGAGI.

CDR3 DNA sequence: TGTGCCAGCAGCTCCGGGACAAGGGCCAACGTCCTGACTTTC. It codes for CASSSGTRANVLTF. The chain employs TRBV11-2 and TRBJ2-6; D perhaps matches TRBD1 (6 bases). V was pared by 4 bases and J by 5 bases, with 9 bases between. The germline V gene has CDR1 SGHAT and CDR2 FQNNGV. The CDR3 contains 14 residues. The variable domain in full, completed from reference TRBV11-2 and TRBJ2-6, reads EAGVAQSPRYKIIEKRQSVAFWCNPISGHATLYWYQQILGQGPKLLIQFQNNGVVDDSQLPKDRFSAERLKGVDSTLKIQPAKLEDSAVYLCASSSGTRANVLTFGAGSRLTVL.

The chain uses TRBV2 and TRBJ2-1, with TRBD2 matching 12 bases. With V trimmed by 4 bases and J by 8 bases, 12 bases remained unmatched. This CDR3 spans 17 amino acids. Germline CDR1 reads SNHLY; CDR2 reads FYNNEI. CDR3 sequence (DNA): TGTGCCAGCAGTGGGCGGCCACTAGCGGGAGGTCTCGATGAGCAGTTCTTC. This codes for CASSGRPLAGGLDEQFF.

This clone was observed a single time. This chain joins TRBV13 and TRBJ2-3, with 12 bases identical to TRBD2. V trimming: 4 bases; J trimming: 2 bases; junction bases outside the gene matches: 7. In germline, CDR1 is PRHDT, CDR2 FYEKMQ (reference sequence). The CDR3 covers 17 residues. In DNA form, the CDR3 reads TGTGCCAGCAGCTCGATGCTAGCGGGAGGGATCACAGATACGCAGTATTTT. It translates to CASSSMLAGGITDTQYF.

The CDR3, as DNA: TGTGCTAGTGGTTTGGAGGGACAGGGAAGTCAGCCCCAGCATTTT. Encoded protein: CASGLEGQGSQPQHF. The J gene is TRBJ1-5, the V gene TRBV12-5; 9 nucleotides line up with TRBD1. Per germline, CDR1 LGHNT and CDR2 FRNRAP. J was trimmed by 6 bases and V by 1 base; bases with no gene match: 4. The CDR3 consists of 15 residues.

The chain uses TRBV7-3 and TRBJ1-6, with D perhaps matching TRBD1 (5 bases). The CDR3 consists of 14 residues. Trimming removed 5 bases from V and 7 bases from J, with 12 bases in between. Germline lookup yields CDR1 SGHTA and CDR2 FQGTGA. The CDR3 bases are TGTGCCAGCAGCGGCGGGACCACCAATTCACCCCTCCACTTT. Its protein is CASSGGTTNSPLHF.

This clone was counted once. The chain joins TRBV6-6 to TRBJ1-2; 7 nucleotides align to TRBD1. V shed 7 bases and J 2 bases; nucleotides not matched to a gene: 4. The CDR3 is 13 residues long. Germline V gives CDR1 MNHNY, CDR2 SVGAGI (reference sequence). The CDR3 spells CASTEGQNYGYTF. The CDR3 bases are TGTGCCAGCACCGAGGGACAGAACTATGGCTACACCTTC.

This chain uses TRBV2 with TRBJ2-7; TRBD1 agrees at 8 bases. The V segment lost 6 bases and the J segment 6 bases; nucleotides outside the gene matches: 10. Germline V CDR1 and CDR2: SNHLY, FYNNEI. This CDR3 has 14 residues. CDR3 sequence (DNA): TGTGCCAGCAGAGGACAGGGAAGAGTCGGCGAGCAGTACTTC. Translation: CASRGQGRVGEQYF.

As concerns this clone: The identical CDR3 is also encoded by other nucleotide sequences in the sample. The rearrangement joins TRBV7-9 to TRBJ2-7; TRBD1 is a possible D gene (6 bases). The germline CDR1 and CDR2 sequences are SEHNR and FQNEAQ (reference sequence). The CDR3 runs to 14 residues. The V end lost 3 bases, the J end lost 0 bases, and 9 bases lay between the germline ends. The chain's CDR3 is CASSLDSYSYEQYF. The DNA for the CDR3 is TGTGCCAGCAGCTTGGACAGCTACTCCTACGAGCAGTACTTC.